This record looks at one T cell receptor (beta chain) sequence and its context. The specificity of this receptor is unknown. No base quality values were provided; no much bigger clone lies one nucleotide off. The data derive from a study of blood T cell repertoires in COVID-19 (dated by TCRdb to 2018 to 2021). For the study in its entirety: Collaborator samples came from the United States, Italy and Spain and covered acute and convalescent phases of COVID-19. The prospective study material was composed of cDNA or gDNA derived from T cells, B-cell-depleted T cells, or PBMCs. The dataset comprised deeply sampled blood TCRbeta repertoires from subjects exposed to, actively infected with, or recovered from COVID-19. The repertoires were released in a freely available public database meant as a resource for research on the immune response to SARS-CoV-2. The samples were drawn from two sources: the first 160 participants of the ongoing ImmuneRACE study, and fewer than 1,500 subjects contributed by 6 global collaborators. Nearly every sample came with metadata listing a de-identified subject ID, COVID-19 status, age in years and sex. Where available, HLA class I and class II types were obtained from metadata supplied by the sample provider rather than from assay-based typing. The study at large found these results: Clinical and demographic metadata were provided uncurated, with the amount varying by source and participant.

The immunoSEQ Assay, a bias-controlled multiplex PCR, was used to amplify TCRbeta CDR3 regions from genomic DNA. The authors' pipeline ran thus. The number of nucleated cells in each sample was estimated by amplification of reference gene primers within the assay. Sequence reads were collapsed and filtered to measure the absolute abundance of every unique TCRbeta CDR3 rearrangement. Productive Simpson clonality was computed per sample as the square root of Simpson's diversity index over productive rearrangements. Not all clones reach the TCRdb copy of this immuneACCESS table, which keeps in-frame sequences only. Checked studies attribute under half of the gap to unresolved V genes and leave the rest unexplained. The V and J calls and clone size were taken over from that table, and D and trimming were inferred from the DNA. The sample table lists 300,000 to 350,000 clones, almost 90% of them with a count of one. Of the sample, around 4.3% falls within the top ten clones.

Enrolling through a virtual design, the prospective study's participants ranged in age from roughly 18 to 89 years and lived across roughly 24 United States geographic areas. To assign participants to cohorts, the prospective study relied on clinical history that participants themselves reported in a screening survey and a study questionnaire. In the prospective study, whole blood, serum and a nasopharyngeal or oropharyngeal swab were collected from each participant by mobile phlebotomists. Prospective study participants could optionally give additional blood draws and questionnaires over an approximately 2-month period. Prospective study blood samples were shipped either frozen or at room temperature before DNA extraction. The cysteine opens and the phenylalanine closes a CDR3 of 16 amino acids. The CDR3 DNA has 48 bases and is translated from base 1. The germline V gene sets CDR1 to MDHEN and CDR2 to SYDVKM. V lost 5 bases and J lost 5 bases, and the count of bases not matched to a germline gene is 12.

The TCR comes from a woman between 18 and 30 years old with acute COVID-19. Sequencing was done on a sample of PBMCs or T cells enriched from blood (not recorded which). This receptor chain uses TRBV28 and TRBJ1-5, with 7 bases matching TRBD1. The DNA sequence follows: TGTGCCAGCAGTCCTAGCCGCAGGGGGTACTATCAGCCCCAGCATTTT. This is translated as CASSPSRRGYYQPQHF.